One sample yielded the 15 T cell receptor beta chains listed below, sequenced in a study of response to subunit inactivated influenza vaccine. TCRdb independently ran MiXCR on the RT-PCR reads; one entry per CDR3 protein. This repertoire shows 200,000 to 300,000 distinct CDR3 sequences, 9% to 15% found once; its top ten account for approximately 8.4%. The source material was non-naive T cells sorted from PBMCs, sampled roughly 15 days before vaccination. Receptors were obtained from a man between 45 and 60 years old who received an inactivated influenza vaccine.

This clonotype was picked up many times. The J gene is TRBJ1-3, the V gene TRBV20-1; D may be TRBD1 (6 bases). The germline V gene encodes CDR1 DFQATT and CDR2 SNEGSKA (reference sequence). The V and J ends lost 2 bases and 6 bases respectively, with 17 bases between them. The CDR3 runs 15 residues. CDR3 sequence reads: CSARPTDSHPNTIYF. The CDR3 DNA reads TGCAGTGCTAGACCAACGGACAGCCACCCAAACACCATATATTTT.

In its sample, this clonotype was seen many times. The chain carries TRBV5-1 and TRBJ2-3; D may match TRBD1 or TRBD2 (6 bases each). With 4 bases removed from V and 1 base from J, the gap between germline ends came to 13 bases. The CDR3 length is 15 residues. In germline, CDR1 is SGHRS, CDR2 YFSETQ. The CDR3, as DNA: TGCGCCAGCAGCCCGGACGGGGGCCGCACAGATACGCAGTATTTT. It is translated as CASSPDGGRTDTQYF. The full variable domain, rest sourced from reference TRBV5-1 and TRBJ2-3, is KAGVTQTPRYLIKTRGQQVTLSCSPISGHRSVSWYQQTPGQGLQFLFEYFSETQRNKGNFPGRFSGRQFSNSRSEMNVSTLELGDSALYLCASSPDGGRTDTQYFGPGTRLTVL.

The chain employs TRBV3-1 and TRBJ2-1; D is ambiguous. The CDR3 spans 18 residues. The germline V gene has CDR1 LGHDT and CDR2 YNNKEL (reference sequence). Trimming took off 4 bases at V and 0 bases at J, with 19 bases between the two ends. The CDR3 spells CASSPPPRALSSYNEQFF. The DNA for the CDR3 is TGTGCCAGCAGCCCCCCCCCACGAGCCCTAAGCTCCTACAATGAGCAGTTCTTC.

This clonotype was found a few times. The J gene is TRBJ2-3, the V gene TRBV6-5; D gene unclear. The CDR3 is 15 residues long. Germline CDR1 and CDR2: MNHEY and SVGAGI. V lost 2 bases to trimming and J lost 0 bases, with 9 bases between them. CDR3 in amino acids: CASSYQKGSTDTQYF. The DNA of the CDR3 is TGTGCCAGCAGTTACCAGAAGGGTAGCACAGATACGCAGTATTTT.

This clonotype was counted a few times. The chain links TRBV6-1 to TRBJ1-5; D is unclear. Germline CDR1 and CDR2: MNHNS and SASEGT. V was clipped by 6 bases and J by 0 bases, with 6 bases between them. The CDR3 loop spans 13 amino acids. CDR3 coding DNA: TGTGCCAGCAGGCCCAATAGCAATCAGCCCCAGCATTTT. Translating gives CASRPNSNQPQHF.

As to this clonotype: Germline and junction disagree at one end, which may indicate a read error. The chain joins TRBV28 to TRBJ2-7; 7 nucleotides agree with TRBD1. The CDR3 runs to 14 residues. Germline V gene sequence: CDR1 MDHEN, CDR2 SYDVKM. CDR3: CGSRSRDSYYEQYF. DNA of the CDR3: TGTGGCAGCCGGAGCCGGGACAGCTACTACGAGCAGTACTTC.

In this sample, this clonotype turned up many times. The chain couples TRBV4-2 to TRBJ2-3, with D perhaps TRBD1 (7 bases). CDR3 length equals 15 residues. V lost 6 bases, J lost 1 base, and 14 bases lay in between. Germline lookup yields CDR1 LGHNA and CDR2 YNFKEQ. The DNA of the CDR3 is TGTGCCAGCAGTCGGGGGCAGGGGGGCACAGATACGCAGTATTTT. It encodes CASSRGQGGTDTQYF.

The chain uses TRBV29-1 and TRBJ2-7; D is possibly TRBD2 (6 bases). Trimming took off 7 bases at V and 7 bases at J, with 17 bases between the two ends. Germline CDR1 and CDR2: SQVTM and ANQGSEA. This CDR3 contains 12 residues. This CDR3 is CSARETGWEQYF. The CDR3 DNA is TGCAGCGCCCGGGAGACTGGCTGGGAGCAGTACTTC.

The rearrangement uses TRBV7-8 and TRBJ2-6; TRBD1 matches 8 bases. CDR3 length: 18 residues. The V segment lost 4 bases and the J segment 1 base; nucleotides outside the gene matches: 9. CDR1 SGHVS and CDR2 FQNEAQ come from the germline V gene. The CDR3 sequence: CASSSGQAWSSGANVLTF. The CDR3 DNA follows: TGTGCCAGCAGCTCGGGACAGGCCTGGAGTTCTGGGGCCAACGTCCTGACTTTC.

The V call is TRBV18, the J call TRBJ1-3, with a tentative D call TRBD1 (6 bases). The CDR3 is made up of 13 amino acids. From germline, CDR1 is KGHSH and CDR2 LQKENI. V shed 3 bases and J shed 4 bases, with 7 bases lying between them. CDR3 nucleotide sequence: TGTGCCAGCTCACCGGACAGAGGAAACACCATATATTTT. The encoded protein is CASSPDRGNTIYF.

This clonotype was observed a few times. The V and J genes are TRBV11-2 and TRBJ2-7, with D possibly being TRBD2 (6 bases). From germline, CDR1 is SGHAT and CDR2 FQNNGV. The CDR3 has 14 residues. Deletions cut 4 bases from V and 0 bases from J, with 10 bases between. CDR3 coding DNA: TGTGCCAGCAGCTGGCCGCGGGGCTCCTACGAGCAGTACTTC. This sequence encodes CASSWPRGSYEQYF. Complete variable domain (other parts from reference TRBV11-2 and TRBJ2-7): EAGVAQSPRYKIIEKRQSVAFWCNPISGHATLYWYQQILGQGPKLLIQFQNNGVVDDSQLPKDRFSAERLKGVDSTLKIQPAKLEDSAVYLCASSWPRGSYEQYFGPGTRLTVT.

This chain joins TRBV7-8 and TRBJ2-2, with 7 bases fitting TRBD1. The germline V gene encodes CDR1 SGHVS and CDR2 FQNEAQ. V lost 5 bases and J lost 4; bases outside the gene matches: 13. The CDR3 is 17 residues long. Here the CDR3 DNA reads TGTGCCAGCAGCCCAGCGGAAACAGGGGCCTTCACCGGGGAGCTGTTTTTT. It translates to CASSPAETGAFTGELFF.

This clonotype appeared a few times. This rearrangement joins TRBV5-1 to TRBJ1-1; D perhaps matches TRBD1 (5 bases). Germline V gene data show CDR1 as SGHRS and CDR2 as YFSETQ. The ends were cut back, 4 bases at V and 0 bases at J, with 13 bases in the middle. CDR3 length: 15 amino acids. The CDR3: CASSGGSRLNTEAFF. The CDR3 DNA is TGCGCCAGCAGCGGGGGTAGCAGATTGAACACTGAAGCTTTCTTT.

This clonotype was observed many times. This chain connects TRBV5-1 to TRBJ1-2; the match to TRBD1 covers 7 bases. Germline trimming cut 0 bases from V and 4 bases from J; bases unmatched to any gene: 3. CDR3 length equals 14 residues. The germline V gene encodes CDR1 SGHRS and CDR2 YFSETQ. Here the CDR3 DNA reads TGCGCCAGCAGCTTGGGGGGACAGATCTATGGCTACACCTTC. Amino acids: CASSLGGQIYGYTF.

This clonotype was counted at least ten times. The V and J genes are TRBV5-1 and TRBJ1-4; D uncertain. V lost 0 bases to trimming and J lost 3 bases, with 6 bases between them. The CDR3 consists of 14 residues. Germline CDR1 and CDR2: SGHRS and YFSETQ. In DNA, the CDR3 is TGCGCCAGCAGCTTGGGCCGATCTAATGAAAAACTGTTTTTT. As protein: CASSLGRSNEKLFF.